The present T cell receptor (beta chain) was sequenced within a study of metastatic and nonmetastatic thyroid tumors. Trimming cost V 8 bases and J 0 bases, with 13 bases left between them. Germline CDR1 is MNHNS and CDR2 is SASEGT. The CDR3 length is 15 residues. MiXCR re-clonotyped the PCR reads for TCRdb. The data contain 25,000 to 30,000 clones, roughly 3.7% of them singletons. Thyroid surgery was performed in patients who had received no treatment beforehand. This chain connects TRBV6-1 to TRBJ2-2, with D tentatively TRBD2 (6 bases). This TCR came from a male donor with papillary thyroid cancer or a benign thyroid nodule (not recorded which). Some clones in this sample may be carry-over from other donors' samples. Sequenced material: blood. The CDR3 nucleotides are TGTGCCAGCGGGCGGGAACGAACGAACACCGGGGAGCTGTTTTTT. This gives the protein CASGRERTNTGELFF.